The source of this T cell receptor (beta chain) is a study of blood T cells in healthy people across ages. Whole-study results and caveats: A greater number of naive CD4+ cells and higher diversity distinguished long-lived donors from aged donors.

CDR1 is ENHRY, CDR2 SYGVKD, per germline. The CDR3 is 16 amino acids. Trimming at V came to 0 bases and at J to 4 bases, leaving 3 bases not matched to a gene. Donation came from healthy Caucasian individuals in Russia who were aged roughly 6 to 100. The authors extracted at least 5 micrograms of total RNA per sample. This clonotype was seen a single time. No antigen is known for it. Primed by a sample-barcoded 5' primer and a J-beta primer mix, a second PCR proceeded for about 6 to 12 cycles. CDR3-containing paired-end reads numbering at least 2.5 million came from each sample. TCRdb itself ran the 5' RACE reads through MiXCR, one entry per CDR3 protein. The sample contains 1,500,000 or so distinct CDR3 sequences, 35% to 45% of which appear only once.

Sequenced: blood. The chain recombines TRBV10-3 with TRBJ1-2, with 12 bases fitting TRBD1. The TCR was taken from a woman under 30 in good health. The CDR3 here is CAISESGQGASYGYTF. DNA of the CDR3: TGTGCCATCAGTGAGTCGGGACAGGGGGCTAGCTATGGCTACACCTTC.